Listed below are T cell receptor beta chains from one sample, sequenced in a study of blood T cell repertoires in COVID-19. TCRdb keeps only in-frame clones here, not all; method: immunoSEQ multiplex PCR. The repertoire holds some 94,000 clones, with approximately 87% as singletons. Input material: peripheral blood. The receptor source for this set is a human donor in a cohort sampled during active COVID-19. Both conserved end residues are part of each CDR3. Each record gives: J gene, D gene, V gene, clone size, CDR3 DNA, CDR3 protein. D genes are given only for firm matches. Only some rows state a clone size, as once, few, many or a class for expanded clones.

J: TRBJ2-7; D: TRBD2; V: TRBV7-8; size: -; DNA: TGTGCCAGCAGCTTATCCCCGGGACTAGCGGGAGAATACGAGCAGTACTTC; CDR3: CASSLSPGLAGEYEQYF
J: TRBJ2-6; D: -; V: TRBV19; size: -; DNA: TGTGCCAGTACAATAATAAACCAGGCCCCTGGGGCCAACGTCCTGACTTTC; CDR3: CASTIINQAPGANVLTF
J: TRBJ2-7; D: -; V: TRBV19; size: -; DNA: TGTGCCAGTAGTATAGGGGCGGGCTACGAGCAGTACTTC; CDR3: CASSIGAGYEQYF
J: TRBJ2-3; D: -; V: TRBV9; size: -; DNA: TGTGCCAGCAGCGGTACAGGGCCCAGCACAGATACGCAGTATTTT; CDR3: CASSGTGPSTDTQYF
J: TRBJ1-1; D: TRBD1; V: TRBV10-2; size: -; DNA: TGCGCCAGCCAGGGACAGCTGAACACTGAAGCTTTCTTT; CDR3: CASQGQLNTEAFF
J: TRBJ2-7; D: TRBD2; V: TRBV3-1/TRBV3-2; size: -; DNA: TGTGCCAGCGCAGGGACTAGCGGGGGCGCCTACGAGCAGTACTTC; CDR3: CASAGTSGGAYEQYF
J: TRBJ2-7; D: -; V: TRBV5-1; size: -; DNA: TGCGCCAGCAGCTTGGGCCAGGGCATCTACGAGCAGTACTTC; CDR3: CASSLGQGIYEQYF
J: TRBJ2-7; D: TRBD1; V: TRBV7-2; size: -; DNA: TGTGCCAGCCGTTCCGGGACAGCCGCTGAGCAGTACTTC; CDR3: CASRSGTAAEQYF
J: TRBJ1-4; D: TRBD1; V: TRBV5-1; size: once; DNA: TGCGCCAGCGGGACAGGGTTGGATGAAAAACTGTTTTTT; CDR3: CASGTGLDEKLFF
J: TRBJ2-2; D: TRBD2; V: TRBV6-4; size: -; DNA: TGTGCCAGCAGGCCTAGCGGGAACACCGGGGAGCTGTTTTTT; CDR3: CASRPSGNTGELFF
J: TRBJ1-3; D: TRBD1; V: TRBV9; size: -; DNA: TGTGCCAGCAGCGCAACCCCGGGACAGGGCTATTTCTCTGGAAACACCATATATTTT; CDR3: CASSATPGQGYFSGNTIYF
J: TRBJ2-1; D: -; V: TRBV28; size: -; DNA: TGTGCCAGCAGTTTACTGAGGAATGAGCAGTTCTTC; CDR3: CASSLLRNEQFF
J: TRBJ1-2; D: TRBD1; V: TRBV27; size: -; DNA: TGTGCCAGCAGTTTTAATGGAGTCCAGGGGGAATATGGCTACACCTTC; CDR3: CASSFNGVQGEYGYTF
J: TRBJ2-1; D: -; V: TRBV5-1; size: -; DNA: TGCGCCAGCAGCTTGGTGGTGGGAGCCCCCGGTGAGCAGTTCTTC; CDR3: CASSLVVGAPGEQFF
J: TRBJ2-1; D: -; V: TRBV4-3; size: -; DNA: TGCGCCAGCAGCCAAGATGGGGGGGGCACAGGGTCTTACAATGAGCAGTTCTTC; CDR3: CASSQDGGGTGSYNEQFF
J: TRBJ2-5; D: -; V: TRBV2; size: -; DNA: TGTGCCAGCAGTGAGTCTGTGGGGGGGCTGGAAGAGACCCAGTACTTC; CDR3: CASSESVGGLEETQYF
J: TRBJ2-5; D: -; V: TRBV19; size: -; DNA: TGTGCCAGTAGTACAATCGGGGAGACCCAGTACTTC; CDR3: CASSTIGETQYF
J: TRBJ2-5; D: TRBD2; V: TRBV6-6; size: -; DNA: TGTGCCAGCAGCCCCCCGGGGGGAGGGGAGACCCAGTACTTC; CDR3: CASSPPGGGETQYF
J: TRBJ2-7; D: TRBD2; V: TRBV19; size: -; DNA: TGTGCCAGTAGTACGTATTCCGGGACTATAGCCTACGAGCAGTACTTC; CDR3: CASSTYSGTIAYEQYF
J: TRBJ1-5; D: -; V: TRBV11-2; size: -; DNA: TGTGCCAGCAGCTTAGGGGCTGGTCAGCCCCAGCATTTT; CDR3: CASSLGAGQPQHF
J: TRBJ1-1; D: -; V: TRBV10-2; size: once; DNA: TGCGCCAGCAGTGAGACGGGGGGCAGGAACACTGAAGCTTTCTTT; CDR3: CASSETGGRNTEAFF
J: TRBJ2-3; D: TRBD2; V: TRBV5-4; size: -; DNA: TGTGCCAGCAGCTTCGGGACTAGCGGAGTCGGGACAGATACGCAGTATTTT; CDR3: CASSFGTSGVGTDTQYF
J: TRBJ2-1; D: -; V: TRBV20-1; size: once; DNA: TGCAGTGCTAGTAAGAGCTCCTACAATGAGCAGTTCTTC; CDR3: CSASKSSYNEQFF
J: TRBJ2-5; D: TRBD1; V: TRBV19; size: -; DNA: TGTGCCAGCAGTAATAGGGGGACAGGGGGCCTGAAAGAGACCCAGTACTTC; CDR3: CASSNRGTGGLKETQYF
J: TRBJ1-1; D: -; V: TRBV5-1; size: -; DNA: TGCGCCAGCAGGCTGGGGGCGAACACTGAAGCTTTCTTT; CDR3: CASRLGANTEAFF
J: TRBJ1-2; D: -; V: TRBV4-1; size: -; DNA: TGCGCCAGCAGCCAAACCCCCGACAGGTTCTATGGCTACACCTTC; CDR3: CASSQTPDRFYGYTF
J: TRBJ2-7; D: TRBD1; V: TRBV28; size: -; DNA: TGTGCCAGCAGTGTAGACAGGGGGTATCTCTACGAGCAGTACTTC; CDR3: CASSVDRGYLYEQYF
J: TRBJ2-7; D: TRBD2; V: TRBV30; size: -; DNA: TGTGCCTTAATCCTAGCGGGAAGTTGGTCGTACGAGCAGTACTTC; CDR3: CALILAGSWSYEQYF
J: TRBJ2-7; D: -; V: TRBV30; size: -; DNA: TGTGCCTGGAGAACTCCCTACGAGCAGTACTTC; CDR3: CAWRTPYEQYF
J: TRBJ2-2; D: TRBD1; V: TRBV13; size: -; DNA: TGTGCCAGCAGCTCGACAGGGGAGGACGGGGAGCTGTTTTTT; CDR3: CASSSTGEDGELFF
J: TRBJ1-2; D: -; V: TRBV2; size: -; DNA: TGTGCCAGCAGTGACCCCACAGTGTCGTACTATGGCTACACCTTC; CDR3: CASSDPTVSYYGYTF
J: TRBJ2-3; D: TRBD2; V: TRBV7-2; size: -; DNA: TGTGCCAGCGCCACAAGGGTAGCGGGAGATACGCAGTATTTT; CDR3: CASATRVAGDTQYF
J: TRBJ1-5; D: -; V: TRBV6-5; size: -; DNA: TGTGCCAGCAGCGATCGACAGGCCCTCTTTCAGCCCCAGCATTTT; CDR3: CASSDRQALFQPQHF
J: TRBJ2-5; D: TRBD1; V: TRBV7-8; size: -; DNA: TGTGCCAGCAGAGGACAGGGGGTGGTCCAAGAGACCCAGTACTTC; CDR3: CASRGQGVVQETQYF
J: TRBJ1-1; D: -; V: TRBV29-1; size: once; DNA: TGCAGCGTTGAAGATCTCGGCACTGAAGCTTTCTTT; CDR3: CSVEDLGTEAFF
J: TRBJ2-6; D: -; V: TRBV4-3; size: -; DNA: TGCGCCAGCAGCCAAGACCGCAGGGCCTTCTCTGGGGCCAACGTCCTGACTTTC; CDR3: CASSQDRRAFSGANVLTF
J: TRBJ1-2; D: TRBD1; V: TRBV10-3; size: -; DNA: TGTGCCATCAGTGATCGACAGGGTAGTCTCTCCTATGGCTACACCTTC; CDR3: CAISDRQGSLSYGYTF
J: TRBJ1-1; D: -; V: TRBV28; size: -; DNA: TGTGCCAGCAGTTCGGGGGGTATTGAAGCTTTCTTT; CDR3: CASSSGGIEAFF
J: TRBJ1-2; D: -; V: TRBV3-1/TRBV3-2; size: -; DNA: TGTGCCAGCAGCCCCTACGGCTCAGGGGAGGGCTACACCTTC; CDR3: CASSPYGSGEGYTF
J: TRBJ2-5; D: -; V: TRBV14; size: -; DNA: TGTGCCAGCAGCCAATGGCGGGGGGACAGTAAAGAGACCCAGTACTTC; CDR3: CASSQWRGDSKETQYF
J: TRBJ1-1; D: TRBD1; V: TRBV3-1/TRBV3-2; size: -; DNA: TGTGCCAGCAGCCAAGCCCACAGGGGGTCCATTTTGACTGAAGCTTTCTTT; CDR3: CASSQAHRGSILTEAFF
J: TRBJ1-1; D: TRBD1; V: TRBV7-9; size: -; DNA: TGTGCCAGCAGCTTGACAGGGGGGAACACTGAAGCTTTCTTT; CDR3: CASSLTGGNTEAFF
J: TRBJ2-5; D: -; V: TRBV28; size: -; DNA: TGTGCCAGCAGTTCCTACGGAGGAGCGCCCCAAGAGACCCAGTACTTC; CDR3: CASSSYGGAPQETQYF
J: TRBJ2-7; D: -; V: TRBV6-2/TRBV6-3; size: few; DNA: TGTGCCAGCAGTTACGGCTGGCGGGGCTACGAGCAGTACTTC; CDR3: CASSYGWRGYEQYF
J: TRBJ1-4; D: -; V: TRBV6-5; size: -; DNA: TGTGCCAGCCTAAACCTGAAACTAACGGGTGAAAAACTGTTTTTT; CDR3: CASLNLKLTGEKLFF
J: TRBJ1-4; D: TRBD1; V: TRBV5-1; size: -; DNA: TGCGCCAGCAGTTACGAGCCCCCGGGACAGTGGGGGAAGAATGAAAAACTGTTTTTT; CDR3: CASSYEPPGQWGKNEKLFF
J: TRBJ1-5; D: TRBD1; V: TRBV5-1; size: -; DNA: TGCGCCAGCAGCTTGGGCAGGGGGAAGAATCAGCCCCAGCATTTT; CDR3: CASSLGRGKNQPQHF
J: TRBJ1-2; D: -; V: TRBV7-9; size: -; DNA: TGTGCCAGCAGCTTAGACTCGGGTCGTGGCTACACCTTC; CDR3: CASSLDSGRGYTF
J: TRBJ2-5; D: TRBD2; V: TRBV6-6; size: -; DNA: TGTGCCGTCAGTTTAGCGGGGGGGCAAGAGACCCAGTACTTC; CDR3: CAVSLAGGQETQYF
J: TRBJ2-3; D: TRBD2; V: TRBV7-3; size: -; DNA: TGTGCCAGCAGCTCCCAAATTCTAGCGGGAGGGCCGAGTACGCAGTATTTT; CDR3: CASSSQILAGGPSTQYF
J: TRBJ1-6; D: TRBD1; V: TRBV28; size: -; DNA: TGTGCCACTCAGGGGGGCATCTCCTATAATTCACCCCTCCACTTT; CDR3: CATQGGISYNSPLHF
J: TRBJ2-5; D: TRBD1; V: TRBV3-1/TRBV3-2; size: -; DNA: TGTGCCAGCAGCCAAGATAGGGGGCTAGGGGAGACCCAGTACTTC; CDR3: CASSQDRGLGETQYF
J: TRBJ1-1; D: TRBD1; V: TRBV7-3; size: few; DNA: TGTGCCAGCAGCTTCGGACAGGGAACTGAAGCTTTCTTT; CDR3: CASSFGQGTEAFF
J: TRBJ1-5; D: -; V: TRBV9; size: -; DNA: TGTGCCAGCAGCGTAGTTGACAGTACGTGCAATCAGCCCCAGCATTTT; CDR3: CASSVVDSTCNQPQHF
J: TRBJ2-1; D: -; V: TRBV20-1; size: -; DNA: TGCAGTGCTAGTGCGGCAGAGCGACCCTACAATGAGCAGTTCTTC; CDR3: CSASAAERPYNEQFF
J: TRBJ2-1; D: -; V: TRBV6-5; size: -; DNA: TGTGCCAGCAGTTACTCGGTTAGTAAGGTCAGGGATGAGCAGTTCTTC; CDR3: CASSYSVSKVRDEQFF